These T cell receptor beta chains were read from a single sample in a study of shared clonotypes between healthy human individuals. Clones were read by immunoSEQ multiplex PCR, and TCRdb kept only the in-frame ones, dropping some. The sample shows 550,000 to 850,000 clones, roughly 70% of them seen only once. The sample was memory CD4+ T cells sorted from blood. The receptors originated from a woman under 40 in good health. The CDR3 runs from the conserved cysteine through the conserved F or W. The D gene is left open where the match is weak. The size field is filled for only some rows; it gives once, few, many or a size class.

TRBD1,TRBV30,TRBJ1-5,15,few,CAWSAETGLNQPQHF,TGTGCCTGGAGCGCCGAGACAGGGTTGAATCAGCCCCAGCATTTT
-,TRBV2,TRBJ1-2,15,few,CASSETARRVNGYTF,TGTGCCAGCAGTGAAACCGCCCGAAGGGTAAATGGCTACACCTTC
TRBD2,TRBV28,TRBJ2-3,19,-,CASSSPLAGGAGDTDTQYF,TGTGCCAGCAGTTCCCCCCTAGCGGGAGGGGCCGGGGACACAGATACGCAGTATTTT
TRBD2,TRBV4-1,TRBJ2-2,18,-,CASSQVLLAGANTGELFF,TGCGCCAGCAGCCAAGTCCTCCTAGCGGGGGCGAACACCGGGGAGCTGTTTTTT
-,TRBV11-2,TRBJ2-7,16,-,CASSFGHRASSYEQYF,TGTGCCAGCAGCTTCGGACACAGGGCCAGCTCCTACGAGCAGTACTTC
TRBD1,TRBV28,TRBJ1-5,15,once,CASSSGQGAKQPQHF,TGTGCCAGCAGCTCCGGACAGGGGGCAAAACAGCCCCAGCATTTT
-,TRBV7-8,TRBJ1-4,14,-,CASSLTGSNEKLFF,TGTGCCAGCAGCTTAACAGGGTCTAATGAAAAACTGTTTTTT
-,TRBV19,TRBJ1-5,13,-,CASRRRMGQPQHF,TGTGCCAGTAGGAGGAGAATGGGTCAGCCCCAGCATTTT
-,TRBV28,TRBJ2-1,13,-,CATYRGLYNEQFF,TGTGCCACCTACAGGGGACTCTACAATGAGCAGTTCTTC
TRBD1,TRBV19,TRBJ2-3,14,once,CASRPTGSTDTQYF,TGTGCCAGTAGACCGACAGGGAGCACAGATACGCAGTATTTT
TRBD2,TRBV28,TRBJ2-7,15,few,CASSSLAGGPYEQYF,TGTGCCAGCAGTTCTCTAGCGGGAGGGCCATACGAGCAGTACTTC
-,TRBV29-1,TRBJ2-7,15,-,CSVTYRGDYLYEQYF,TGCAGCGTTACTTACAGGGGGGACTACCTCTACGAGCAGTACTTC
-,TRBV19,TRBJ2-5,13,-,CACAGALQETQYF,TGTGCCTGCGCCGGGGCTTTACAAGAGACCCAGTACTTC
-,TRBV11-2,TRBJ2-1,14,once,CASSLEGGDNEQFF,TGTGCCAGCAGCTTAGAGGGGGGAGACAATGAGCAGTTCTTC
TRBD1,TRBV7-9,TRBJ1-2,16,-,CASSRAGTGAFYGYTF,TGTGCCAGCAGTCGAGCCGGGACAGGGGCCTTCTATGGCTACACCTTC
TRBD1,TRBV6-1,TRBJ1-5,15,once,CASSGGQGYNQPQHF,TGTGCCAGCAGCGGGGGACAGGGGTACAATCAGCCCCAGCATTTT
-,TRBV28,TRBJ2-1,15,-,CASSFSGLWVEEQFF,TGTGCCAGCAGTTTCAGCGGTTTGTGGGTAGAGGAGCAGTTCTTC
-,TRBV5-1,TRBJ2-2,14,-,CASSLAEIFGELFF,TGCGCCAGCAGCTTGGCCGAGATTTTCGGGGAGCTGTTTTTT
TRBD2,TRBV7-2,TRBJ2-5,16,-,CASSLDYAGGQETQYF,TGTGCCAGCAGCTTAGATTATGCGGGAGGCCAAGAGACCCAGTACTTC
TRBD1,TRBV6-1,TRBJ2-1,14,once,CASSDGGQTNEQFF,TGTGCCAGCAGTGATGGGGGACAGACCAATGAGCAGTTCTTC
-,TRBV28,TRBJ1-2,15,few,CASSIKRGGDYGYTF,TGTGCCAGCAGCATAAAGCGGGGGGGTGACTATGGCTACACCTTC
-,TRBV2,TRBJ2-3,13,-,CASIRQGTDTQYF,TGTGCCAGCATCCGACAGGGCACAGATACGCAGTATTTT
-,TRBV21-1,TRBJ1-1,14,-,CASGMTGLGTEAFF,TGTGCCAGCGGAATGACAGGGTTGGGCACTGAAGCTTTCTTT
-,TRBV7-8,TRBJ1-1,13,-,CASRPQTNTEAFF,TGTGCCAGCAGGCCTCAGACGAACACTGAAGCTTTCTTT
TRBD1,TRBV5-1,TRBJ2-1,15,-,CASSLQGEPRDEQFF,TGCGCCAGCAGCTTACAGGGGGAGCCCCGGGATGAGCAGTTCTTC
-,TRBV5-4,TRBJ2-1,15,few,CASSLRAGSYNEQFF,TGTGCCAGCAGCTTACGCGCCGGGAGCTACAATGAGCAGTTCTTC
-,TRBV28,TRBJ2-1,13,-,CASGAGTKNEQFF,TGTGCCAGTGGCGCGGGCACCAAAAATGAGCAGTTCTTC
-,TRBV5-1,TRBJ2-1,15,-,CASSLGDPSYNEQFF,TGCGCCAGCAGCTTGGGGGACCCATCCTACAATGAGCAGTTCTTC
-,TRBV27,TRBJ2-7,16,-,CASSFLGRMGNYEQYF,TGTGCCAGCAGTTTTCTCGGGCGAATGGGGAACTACGAGCAGTACTTC
-,TRBV28,TRBJ1-1,15,-,CASNNPDPLDTEAFF,TGTGCCAGCAACAATCCGGACCCCCTGGACACTGAAGCTTTCTTT
-,TRBV19,TRBJ1-4,14,-,CASSSRVGNEKLFF,TGTGCCAGTTCTAGCCGGGTTGGAAATGAAAAACTGTTTTTT
-,TRBV7-3,TRBJ2-1,16,-,CASSPQGGSLYNEQFF,TGTGCCAGCAGCCCACAAGGGGGGAGCCTCTACAATGAGCAGTTCTTC
-,TRBV10-2,TRBJ1-1,11,-,CASSWGAEAFF,TGCGCCAGCAGTTGGGGGGCTGAAGCTTTCTTT
TRBD2,TRBV6-1,TRBJ2-2,16,-,CASSEASGEDTGELFF,TGTGCCAGCAGTGAAGCTAGCGGGGAGGACACCGGGGAGCTGTTTTTT
-,TRBV27,TRBJ2-3,12,-,CASSLSRDTQYF,TGTGCCAGCAGTTTGAGTCGGGATACGCAGTATTTT
-,TRBV7-2,TRBJ2-3,15,-,CASSLVALVADTQYF,TGTGCCAGCAGCTTAGTAGCCCTAGTCGCAGATACGCAGTATTTT
TRBD2,TRBV6-5,TRBJ2-7,15,-,CASSPQPGGPGEQYF,TGTGCCAGCAGCCCTCAACCGGGAGGGCCGGGAGAGCAGTACTTC
TRBD1,TRBV7-9,TRBJ1-3,15,-,CASSSDRPSGNTIYF,TGTGCCAGCAGCTCGGACAGGCCCTCTGGAAACACCATATATTTT
TRBD1,TRBV2,TRBJ2-7,14,-,CASTQDRSSYEQYF,TGTGCCAGCACCCAGGACAGGAGCTCCTACGAGCAGTACTTC
TRBD2,TRBV4-1,TRBJ2-5,14,-,CASSHGTRGETQYF,TGCGCCAGCAGCCATGGGACTAGAGGCGAGACCCAGTACTTC
TRBD1,TRBV4-1,TRBJ1-5,17,-,CASSLRGQGTDNQPQHF,TGCGCCAGCAGCCTCAGGGGGCAGGGGACGGACAATCAGCCCCAGCATTTT